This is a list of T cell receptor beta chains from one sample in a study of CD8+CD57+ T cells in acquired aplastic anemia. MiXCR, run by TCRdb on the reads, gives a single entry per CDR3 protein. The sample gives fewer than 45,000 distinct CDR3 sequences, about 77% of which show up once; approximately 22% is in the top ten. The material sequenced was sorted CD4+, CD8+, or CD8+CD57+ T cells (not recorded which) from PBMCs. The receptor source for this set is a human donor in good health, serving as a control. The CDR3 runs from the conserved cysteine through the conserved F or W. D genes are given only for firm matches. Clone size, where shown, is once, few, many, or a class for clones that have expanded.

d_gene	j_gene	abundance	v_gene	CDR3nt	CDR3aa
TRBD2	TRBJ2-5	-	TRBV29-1	TGCAGCGTTTTAGCGGGGGGAGAGACCCAGTACTTC	CSVLAGGETQYF
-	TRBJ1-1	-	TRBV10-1	TGCGCCAGCAGTGAGTACCGGGACGGGAACACTGAAGCTTTCTTT	CASSEYRDGNTEAFF
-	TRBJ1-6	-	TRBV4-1	TGCGCCAGCAGCGACACACGTAGAGACAGGAGGTCACCCCTCCACTTT	CASSDTRRDRRSPLHF
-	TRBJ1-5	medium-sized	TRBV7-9	TGTGCCAGCAGCCCGTACACGAATCAGCCCCAGCATTTT	CASSPYTNQPQHF
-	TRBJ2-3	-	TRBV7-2	TGTGCCAGCAGCCAAGGTGGGGCAGATACGCAGTATTTT	CASSQGGADTQYF
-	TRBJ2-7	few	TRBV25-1	TGTGCCAGCAGTAAAGTGGATGGCTCCTACGAGCAGTACTTC	CASSKVDGSYEQYF
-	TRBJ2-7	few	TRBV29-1	TGCAGCGTTGGGGAGGTTAGCTCCTACGAGCAGTACTTC	CSVGEVSSYEQYF
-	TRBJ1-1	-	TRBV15	TGTGCCACCAGCAGAGATCGGCAAGGGGCTGAAGCTTTCTTT	CATSRDRQGAEAFF
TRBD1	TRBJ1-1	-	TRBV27	TGTGCCAGCAGGCCCGGACAGGGCCCTGAAGCTCTCTTT	CASRPGQGPEALF
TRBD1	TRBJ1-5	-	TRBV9	TGTGCCAGCAGTCCCCAGGGGGGTCGGGGTCAGCCCCAGCATTTT	CASSPQGGRGQPQHF
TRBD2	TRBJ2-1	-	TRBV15	TGTGCCACCAGCACAGCGGGAGGGCACTACAATGAGCAGTTCTTC	CATSTAGGHYNEQFF
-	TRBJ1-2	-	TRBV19	TGTGCCAGTAGTATTGGAGGAAACTATGGCTACACCTTC	CASSIGGNYGYTF
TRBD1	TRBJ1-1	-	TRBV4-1	TGCGCCAGCAGCCAAGACGAGGGGGCGTACACTGAAGCTTTCTTT	CASSQDEGAYTEAFF
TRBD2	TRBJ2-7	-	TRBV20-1	TGCAGTGCTAGAGAGCGGGGGTTCTACGAGCAGTACTTC	CSARERGFYEQYF
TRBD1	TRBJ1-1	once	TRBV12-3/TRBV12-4	TGTGCCAGCTGGTGGGACAGCTTGAACACTGAAGCTTTCTTT	CASWWDSLNTEAFF
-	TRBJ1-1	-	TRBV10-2	TGCGCCAGCAGTTCAGGGAACACTGAAGCTTTCTTT	CASSSGNTEAFF
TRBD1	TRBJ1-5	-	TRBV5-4	TGTGCCAGCAGCTTGGGGACAGGGGCCAATCAGCCCCAGCATTTT	CASSLGTGANQPQHF
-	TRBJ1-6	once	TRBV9	TGTGCCAGCAGCGTTTTGGGGGAAGATAATTCACCCCTCCACTTT	CASSVLGEDNSPLHF
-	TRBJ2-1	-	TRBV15	TGTGCCACCGCTGGGAATGAGCAGTTCTTC	CATAGNEQFF
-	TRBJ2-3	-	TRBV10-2	TGCGCCAGCATACGGGGGCAAGTAGGTTCAGATACGCAGTATTTT	CASIRGQVGSDTQYF
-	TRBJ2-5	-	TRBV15	TGTGCCACCAGCAGAGATCGGTTGGGACAAGAGACCCAGTACTTC	CATSRDRLGQETQYF
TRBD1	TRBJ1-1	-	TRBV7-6	TGTGCCAGCAGCCTCCAGGGGGGGGTGGCGAACACTGAAGCTTTCTTT	CASSLQGGVANTEAFF
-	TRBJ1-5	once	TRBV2	TGTGCCAGCAGTGTTGGGACATCCAATCAGCCCCAGCATTTT	CASSVGTSNQPQHF
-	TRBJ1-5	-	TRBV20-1	TGCAGTGCTACGGCACACGACCCACTAACCCAGCATTTT	CSATAHDPLTQHF
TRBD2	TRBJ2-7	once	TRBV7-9	TGTGCCAGCAGCTGGGGGGGGGAGTACTACGAGCAGTACTTC	CASSWGGEYYEQYF
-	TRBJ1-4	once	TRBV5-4	TGTGCCAGCAGCTTGGCGCCCCGAGGGATGACTAATGAAAAACTGTTTTTT	CASSLAPRGMTNEKLFF
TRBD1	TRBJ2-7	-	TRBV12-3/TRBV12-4	TGTGCCAGCAGTTTCGGGACAGGGATCTACGAGCAGTACTTC	CASSFGTGIYEQYF
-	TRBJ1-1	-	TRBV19	-	CASSSGYTEAFF